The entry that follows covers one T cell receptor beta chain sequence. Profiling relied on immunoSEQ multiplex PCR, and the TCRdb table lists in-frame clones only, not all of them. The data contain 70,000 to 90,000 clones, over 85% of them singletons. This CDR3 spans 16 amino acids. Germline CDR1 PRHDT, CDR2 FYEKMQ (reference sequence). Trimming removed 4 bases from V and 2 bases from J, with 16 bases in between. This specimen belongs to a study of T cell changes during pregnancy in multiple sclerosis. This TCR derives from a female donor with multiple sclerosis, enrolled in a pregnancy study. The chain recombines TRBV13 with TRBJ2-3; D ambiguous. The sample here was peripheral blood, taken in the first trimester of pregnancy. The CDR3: CASSSSHRRNTDTQYF. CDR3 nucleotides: TGTGCCAGCAGCTCCTCTCACAGAAGAAACACAGATACGCAGTATTTT.